Below, 29 T cell receptor beta chains from the same sample are listed, as sequenced in a study of cytotoxic CD8 clonotypes in ibrutinib-treated CLL. This table comes from immunoSEQ multiplex PCR, and its TCRdb copy is limited to in-frame clones, with some not included. This table has 65,000 to 80,000 clones, roughly 85% appearing once. The sample consisted of PBMCs, taken after 24 months of ibrutinib treatment. These receptors came from a human donor with chronic lymphocytic leukemia.

V usage is TRBV29-1 and J usage is TRBJ2-5; D is unclear. Per germline, CDR1 SQVTM and CDR2 ANQGSEA. The ends were cut back, 4 bases at V and 1 base at J, with 7 bases in the middle. This CDR3 contains 12 residues. CDR3 sequence reads: CSVARLQETQYF. The CDR3 bases are TGCAGCGTTGCTCGACTCCAAGAGACCCAGTACTTC.

This rearrangement joins TRBV9 to TRBJ2-5; D unresolved. Germline CDR1 and CDR2: SGDLS and YYNGEE. The CDR3 is 14 amino acids. Trimming stripped 4 bases from V and 5 bases from J, with 15 bases between. The CDR3 DNA reads as TGTGCCAGCAGCCCCGGCCTCAGCCTGGAGACCCAGTACTTC. It specifies CASSPGLSLETQYF.

This clone was observed once. The rearrangement uses TRBV28 and TRBJ1-5, with D tentatively TRBD1 (6 bases). Per the germline V gene, CDR1 is MDHEN and CDR2 is SYDVKM. Trimming stripped 7 bases from V and 1 base from J, with 11 bases between. The CDR3 has 14 residues. CDR3 nucleotides: TGTGCCAGCACTCCTGGGGGCAGCAATCAGCCCCAGCATTTT. Protein product: CASTPGGSNQPQHF.

The rearrangement links TRBV9 to TRBJ2-1; 8 bases are a match to TRBD1. The CDR3 is 14 residues long. Germline CDR1 is SGDLS and CDR2 is YYNGEE. The J segment lost 6 bases and the V segment lost 2 bases, leaving 4 bases of the junction unmatched. The CDR3 DNA is TGTGCCAGCAGCGTTGACAGGGGTGGCAATGAGCAGTTCTTC. The encoded protein is CASSVDRGGNEQFF.

This chain links TRBV2 with TRBJ1-3; TRBD1 matches at 11 bases. V shed 8 bases and J 4 bases; nucleotides not matched to a gene: 4. Germline V gene sequence: CDR1 SNHLY, CDR2 FYNNEI. The CDR3 totals 14 residues. The CDR3 DNA follows: TGTGCCAGCTCGGGACAGGGGGGAGGAAACACCATATATTTT. It encodes CASSGQGGGNTIYF.

The gene calls are TRBV11-2 and TRBJ2-2; 11 bases align to TRBD2. Germline CDR1 and CDR2: SGHAT and FQNNGV. The CDR3 is 17 amino acids. The V and J ends lost 6 bases and 2 bases, in that order; junction bases with no gene match: 8. This CDR3 is CASRPGLAEINTGELFF. CDR3 nucleotides: TGTGCCAGCAGGCCGGGACTAGCGGAAATTAACACCGGGGAGCTGTTTTTT. The full variable domain, with the rest looked up from reference TRBV11-2 and TRBJ2-2, is EAGVAQSPRYKIIEKRQSVAFWCNPISGHATLYWYQQILGQGPKLLIQFQNNGVVDDSQLPKDRFSAERLKGVDSTLKIQPAKLEDSAVYLCASRPGLAEINTGELFFGEGSRLTVL.

The genes are TRBV29-1 and TRBJ2-3, with TRBD2 as a possible D gene (7 bases). CDR3 length: 14 residues. V lost 3 bases and J lost 2, with 12 bases in between. In germline, CDR1 is SQVTM, CDR2 ANQGSEA. The CDR3 region has the DNA TGCAGCGTTGAGATGGGGGGGCCCACAGATACGCAGTATTTT. Translation: CSVEMGGPTDTQYF.

This clone has a handful of counts. The rearrangement joins TRBV18 to TRBJ2-1; possible D gene TRBD2, 6 bases. The CDR3 spans 15 residues. Trimming cost V 2 bases and J 7 bases, with 15 bases left between them. The V gene's germline CDR1 is KGHSH and CDR2 LQKENI. The CDR3 bases are TGTGCCAGCTCACCAGTTACGGGGGTCGGGAATGAGCAGTTCTTC. Amino acids: CASSPVTGVGNEQFF.

This rearrangement joins TRBV9 to TRBJ2-6, with D perhaps being TRBD1 or TRBD2 (6 bases each). The V and J ends lost 0 bases and 0 bases respectively, with 13 bases between them. The CDR3 is 18 amino acids. Per germline, CDR1 SGDLS and CDR2 YYNGEE. CDR3 protein: CASSVVGGLGSGANVLTF. The CDR3 region has the DNA TGTGCCAGCAGCGTAGTTGGGGGGCTGGGCTCTGGGGCCAACGTCCTGACTTTC.

This chain joins TRBV6-5 and TRBJ2-7; D not resolved. This CDR3 spans 13 amino acids. Germline loops: CDR1 MNHEY, CDR2 SVGAGI. Trimming left V 6 bases short and J 2 bases short, with 11 bases between. The CDR3 loop is CASSRLRAYEQYF. The CDR3 region has the DNA TGTGCCAGCAGCCGACTCCGGGCCTACGAGCAGTACTTC.

This clone was counted between two and nine times. The chain combines TRBV7-3 with TRBJ2-1; maybe TRBD2 (6 bases). The V end lost 5 bases, the J end lost 0 bases, and 20 bases lay between the germline ends. The CDR3 covers 18 residues. The germline V gene has CDR1 SGHTA and CDR2 FQGTGA. Here the CDR3 reads CASSPKGGKVDSYNEQFF. Written as DNA, the CDR3 is TGTGCCAGCAGCCCAAAGGGCGGGAAGGTGGACTCCTACAATGAGCAGTTCTTC. The complete variable domain, with remaining parts taken from reference TRBV7-3 and TRBJ2-1, reads GAGVSQTPSNKVTEKGKYVELRCDPISGHTALYWYRQSLGQGPEFLIYFQGTGAADDSGLPNDRFFAVRPEGSVSTLKIQRTERGDSAVYLCASSPKGGKVDSYNEQFFGPGTRLTVL.

The DNA of the CDR3 is TGTGCCAGCAGACTCGACAGCCACAATGAGCAGTTCTTC. It encodes CASRLDSHNEQFF. V is TRBV5-4 and J is TRBJ2-1; perhaps TRBD1 as D (5 bases). The CDR3 is 13 residues long. Germline lookup yields CDR1 SGHNT and CDR2 YYREEE (reference sequence). V was pared by 5 bases and J by 5 bases, with 11 bases between.

This chain uses TRBV7-9 with TRBJ2-1; D is undetermined. CDR3 length equals 12 residues. Per germline, CDR1 SEHNR and CDR2 FQNEAQ (reference sequence). Trimming stripped 0 bases from V and 9 bases from J, with 6 bases between. The CDR3 nucleotides read TGTGCCAGCAGCTTAGCCCCTACTGAGCAGTTCTTC. It codes for CASSLAPTEQFF.

CDR3 sequence (DNA): TGTGCCAGCAGCCCGGACAGGGGGCCGAGCTCCTACGAGCAGTACTTC. It encodes CASSPDRGPSSYEQYF. The V gene is TRBV11-2, the J gene TRBJ2-7, with 11 bases identical to TRBD1. CDR3 size: 16 residues. V dropped 5 bases and J dropped 0; count of bases not matched to a gene: 6. Germline lookup yields CDR1 SGHAT and CDR2 FQNNGV. Supplemented by reference TRBV11-2 and TRBJ2-7, the full variable domain reads EAGVAQSPRYKIIEKRQSVAFWCNPISGHATLYWYQQILGQGPKLLIQFQNNGVVDDSQLPKDRFSAERLKGVDSTLKIQPAKLEDSAVYLCASSPDRGPSSYEQYFGPGTRLTVT.

The rearrangement uses TRBV7-3 and TRBJ2-3, with 8 bases aligning to TRBD1. Germline trimming cut 4 bases from V and 5 bases from J; bases unmatched to any gene: 2. The CDR3 runs 13 residues. Germline lookup yields CDR1 SGHTA and CDR2 FQGTGA. The CDR3 DNA sequence: TGTGCCAGCAGCTACGGACAGGGAGATACGCAGTATTTT. The encoded protein is CASSYGQGDTQYF.

Concerning this clone: The sample contains more than one DNA sequence encoding this CDR3. V is TRBV5-1 and J is TRBJ2-3, with D unclear. V lost 4 bases and J lost 2, with 5 bases in between. This CDR3 is built from 12 residues. Looked up from germline, CDR1 is SGHRS and CDR2 is YFSETQ. CDR3 amino acids: CASSLTTDTQYF. CDR3 bases: TGCGCCAGCAGCCTTACCACAGATACGCAGTATTTT.

The V gene is TRBV5-1, the J gene TRBJ1-1, with 8 nucleotides matching TRBD1. The V and J ends lost 4 bases and 11 bases, in that order; junction bases with no gene match: 16. The length of the CDR3 is 15 residues. CDR1 is SGHRS and CDR2 is YFSETQ in the germline V gene. The DNA for the CDR3 is TGCGCCAGCAGCCTACCCGGCAGGGGGCCACTTGAGGCTTTCTTT. It encodes CASSLPGRGPLEAFF.

This rearrangement joins TRBV4-3 to TRBJ2-1; D remains unclear. Trimming removed 0 bases at V and 4 bases at J, with 16 bases between. Germline CDR1 and CDR2: LGHNA and YSLEER. The length of the CDR3 is 17 residues. The CDR3 region is CASSQDQTSGYYNEQFF. The CDR3 DNA reads TGCGCCAGCAGCCAAGACCAGACCTCCGGATATTACAATGAGCAGTTCTTC.

In this sample, this clone turned up a few times. The rearrangement links TRBV6-5 to TRBJ2-7; TRBD1 aligns across 7 bases. Germline CDR1 and CDR2: MNHEY and SVGAGI. The CDR3 runs 15 residues. Unmatched junction bases numbered 7, after V lost 2 bases and J lost 3 bases. For the CDR3, the DNA is TGTGCCAGCAGTTACCGGACGACAGGGATCTACGAGCAGTACTTC. This sequence encodes CASSYRTTGIYEQYF.

The chain recombines TRBV5-4 with TRBJ2-1; D is uncertain. Germline V gene data show CDR1 as SGHNT and CDR2 as YYREEE (reference sequence). This CDR3 has 12 amino acids. The V gene lost 5 bases and the J gene lost 5 bases, with 8 bases spanning the gap. CDR3 amino acids: CASRAGDNEQFF. The DNA for the CDR3 is TGTGCCAGCAGGGCTGGGGACAATGAGCAGTTCTTC. Together with reference TRBV5-4 and TRBJ2-1, the CDR3 gives the full variable domain: ETGVTQSPTHLIKTRGQQVTLRCSSQSGHNTVSWYQQALGQGPQFIFQYYREEENGRGNFPPRFSGLQFPNYSSELNVNALELDDSALYLCASRAGDNEQFFGPGTRLTVL.

This clone showed up just a few times. V usage is TRBV27 and J usage is TRBJ2-7; 7 nucleotides agree with TRBD2. V was pared by 6 bases and J by 4 bases, with 12 bases of the junction left unmatched. Per germline, CDR1 MNHEY and CDR2 SMNVEV (reference sequence). The CDR3 totals 15 residues. Written as DNA, the CDR3 is TGTGCCAGCAGATCAATCACCGGGACTACTTACGAGCAGTACTTC. Its protein product is CASRSITGTTYEQYF.

The chain links TRBV6-1 to TRBJ2-1, with unresolved D. Trimming removed 0 bases at V and 6 bases at J, with 9 bases between. The CDR3 contains 14 residues. Germline-derived CDR1 and CDR2 are MNHNS and SASEGT. CDR3 sequence reads: CASSEAPRSNEQFF. CDR3 coding DNA: TGTGCCAGCAGTGAAGCCCCAAGGAGCAATGAGCAGTTCTTC.

This clone was picked up one time. This chain joins TRBV7-3 and TRBJ2-5, with D possibly TRBD1 on 5 matching bases. The CDR3 extends over 13 amino acids. The V gene's germline CDR1 is SGHTA and CDR2 FQGTGA. V lost 4 bases and J lost 5, with 11 bases in between. CDR3: CASSSGNVETQYF. The CDR3 DNA reads TGTGCCAGCAGCTCAGGGAATGTGGAGACCCAGTACTTC.

V gene TRBV5-1 combines with J gene TRBJ1-1, with D tentatively TRBD1 (5 bases). There are 15 residues in the CDR3. Germline-derived CDR1 and CDR2 are SGHRS and YFSETQ. V dropped 0 bases and J dropped 4 bases, with 13 bases sitting between them. CDR3 protein: CASSLDAGMSTEAFF. CDR3 sequence (DNA): TGCGCCAGCAGCTTGGACGCAGGGATGAGCACTGAAGCTTTCTTT.

This chain joins TRBV28 and TRBJ2-2, with 14 positions matching TRBD2. V lost 6 bases to trimming and J lost 7 bases; unmatched junction nucleotides: 10. The CDR3 consists of 17 residues. Germline V CDR1 and CDR2: MDHEN, SYDVKM. CDR3 DNA sequence: TGTGCCAGCAGAAGGGGACTAGCGGGAGTTCTGGGCGGGGAGCTGTTTTTT. Translated, it gives CASRRGLAGVLGGELFF.

J is TRBJ2-1 and V is TRBV6-5; 8 bases agree with TRBD2. The CDR3 consists of 15 residues. The ends lost 6 bases at V and 7 bases at J; junction bases unmatched: 11. The germline V gene has CDR1 MNHEY and CDR2 SVGAGI. This chain's CDR3 is CASRGTSLVRNEQFF. As DNA, the CDR3 is TGTGCCAGCAGGGGGACTAGTTTAGTCCGTAATGAGCAGTTCTTC.

The gene calls are TRBV11-2 and TRBJ2-1, with TRBD2 matching 14 bases. CDR1 SGHAT and CDR2 FQNNGV come from the germline V gene. J gave up 13 bases and V 3 bases, and 11 bases lay outside the gene matches. The CDR3 covers 16 residues. The DNA of the CDR3 is TGTGCCAGCAGCTTCCCGGGACTAGCGGGAGCTATGAGTCAGTTCTTC. It translates to CASSFPGLAGAMSQFF. Filled out from reference TRBV11-2 and TRBJ2-1, the complete variable domain reads EAGVAQSPRYKIIEKRQSVAFWCNPISGHATLYWYQQILGQGPKLLIQFQNNGVVDDSQLPKDRFSAERLKGVDSTLKIQPAKLEDSAVYLCASSFPGLAGAMSQFFGPGTRLTVL.

The chain joins TRBV6-5 to TRBJ1-1, with D maybe TRBD1 (5 bases). Germline V gene data show CDR1 as MNHEY and CDR2 as SVGAGI. This CDR3 comprises 14 residues. Trimming pared 5 bases from V and 4 bases from J, leaving 14 bases between. In DNA, the CDR3 is TGTGCCAGCAGTAGTCAGATTGGGGGCACTGAAGCTTTCTTT. Its protein is CASSSQIGGTEAFF.

The chain joins TRBV5-1 to TRBJ1-2; the match to TRBD1 covers 7 bases. Germline V gene sequence: CDR1 SGHRS, CDR2 YFSETQ. Losses at the gene ends were 4 bases for V and 6 bases for J; bases not matched to a gene: 9. The CDR3 is 14 residues long. The CDR3 coding sequence is TGCGCCAGCAGCCGGACGTCCAGGGGGGATGGCTACACCTTC. Protein product: CASSRTSRGDGYTF.